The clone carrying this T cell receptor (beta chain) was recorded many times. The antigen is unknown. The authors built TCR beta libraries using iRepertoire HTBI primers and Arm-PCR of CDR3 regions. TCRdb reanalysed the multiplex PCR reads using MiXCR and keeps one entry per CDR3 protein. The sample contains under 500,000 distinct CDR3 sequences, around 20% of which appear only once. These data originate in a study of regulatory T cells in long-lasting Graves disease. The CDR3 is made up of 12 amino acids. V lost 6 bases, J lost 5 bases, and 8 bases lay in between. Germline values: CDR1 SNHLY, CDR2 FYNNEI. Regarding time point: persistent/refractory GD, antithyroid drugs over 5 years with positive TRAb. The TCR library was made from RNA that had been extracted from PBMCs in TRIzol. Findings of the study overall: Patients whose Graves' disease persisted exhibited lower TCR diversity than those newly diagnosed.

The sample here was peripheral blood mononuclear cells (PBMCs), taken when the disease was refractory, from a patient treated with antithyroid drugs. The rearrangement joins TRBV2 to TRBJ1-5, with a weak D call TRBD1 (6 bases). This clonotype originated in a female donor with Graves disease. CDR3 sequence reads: CASRDSDQPQHF. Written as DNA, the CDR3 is TGTGCCAGCAGGGACAGCGATCAGCCCCAGCATTTT.